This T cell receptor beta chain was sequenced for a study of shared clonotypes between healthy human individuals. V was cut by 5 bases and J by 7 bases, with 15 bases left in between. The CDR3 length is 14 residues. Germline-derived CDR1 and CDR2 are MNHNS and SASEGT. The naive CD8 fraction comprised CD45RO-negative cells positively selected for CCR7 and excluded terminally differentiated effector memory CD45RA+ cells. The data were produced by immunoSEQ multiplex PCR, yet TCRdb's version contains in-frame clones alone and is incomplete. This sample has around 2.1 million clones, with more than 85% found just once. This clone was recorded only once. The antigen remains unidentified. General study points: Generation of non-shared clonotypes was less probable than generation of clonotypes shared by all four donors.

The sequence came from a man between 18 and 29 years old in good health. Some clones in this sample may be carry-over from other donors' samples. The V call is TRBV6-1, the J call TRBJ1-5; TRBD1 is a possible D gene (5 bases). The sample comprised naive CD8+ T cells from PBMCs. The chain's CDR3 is CASSRTQGRQPQHF. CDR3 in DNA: TGTGCCAGCAGTCGGACCCAGGGAAGGCAGCCCCAGCATTTT.